The clone carrying this T cell receptor beta chain was recorded at least ten times. Its antigen is still unknown. PCR was performed a second time for about 7 to 11 cycles using a sample-barcoded 5' primer and a J-beta primer mix. With 12 random nucleotides, a template-switch adaptor tagged each individual cDNA molecule. TCRdb re-called the 5' RACE reads with MiXCR, one entry per CDR3 protein. Among fewer than 800,000 distinct CDR3 sequences listed, approximately 30% were seen once. These data come from a study of blood T cells in healthy people across ages. Overall study: Template switching picked up about one barcoded beta molecule for each two T cells.

The CDR3 spans 15 residues. Germline V gene lookup returns CDR1 SGHTA and CDR2 FQGNSA. V dropped 5 bases and J dropped 5; count of bases not matched to a gene: 9. Healthy Caucasians from Russia aged roughly 6 to 100 served as donors. Study results and caveats: Roughly linear age-related decline in beta diversity appeared, significant by age roughly 40.

This receptor was obtained from an elderly woman in good health. Sequencing input: blood. The V call is TRBV7-2, the J call TRBJ2-5; 9 positions match TRBD2. The CDR3 sequence: CASSAGTSKSETQYF. DNA of the CDR3: TGTGCCAGCAGCGCCGGGACTAGCAAGTCGGAGACCCAGTACTTC.